Below are 5 T cell receptor beta chains sequenced from a single sample in a study of cytomegalovirus exposure and HLA in healthy donors (dated by TCRdb to 2015 to 2018). Libraries were made using the immunoSEQ multiplex PCR assay. Here the immuneACCESS table is served through TCRdb, limited to in-frame sequences with V and J called. Missing clones are a known gap in these copies; in checked studies unresolved V genes cover under half, and the rest lacks a known reason. The table for this sample lists more than 250,000 clones; around 87% of them were counted only once. Jointly, the top ten make up 1% to 1.5% of the sample. Sequencing was done on a sample of PBMCs. Source of these receptors: a woman in her twenties or thirties in good health and CMV-seropositive.

The rearrangement uses TRBV4-3 and TRBJ2-7; D may be TRBD2 (5 bases). In germline, CDR1 is LGHNA, CDR2 YSLEER. The CDR3 covers 15 residues. V was clipped by 2 bases and J by 4 bases, with 15 bases between them. As DNA, the CDR3 is TGCGCCAGCAGCCAAAGGCGGCAGACTATTTACGAGCAGTACTTC. This encodes CASSQRRQTIYEQYF.

This chain joins TRBV5-6 and TRBJ2-6; 8 positions match TRBD1. V was clipped by 4 bases and J by 0 bases; unmatched bases: 6. This CDR3 is built from 17 residues. Germline V CDR1 and CDR2: SGHDT, YYEEEE. In DNA form, the CDR3 reads TGTGCCAGCAGCCCCCCGGGACAGGTCTCTGGGGCCAACGTCCTGACTTTC. Its translation: CASSPPGQVSGANVLTF.

This chain links TRBV4-1 with TRBJ1-2; 11 nucleotides agree with TRBD1. Germline V gene sequence: CDR1 MGHRA, CDR2 YSYEKL. V shed 0 bases and J 4 bases; nucleotides not matched to a gene: 10. This CDR3 comprises 18 residues. CDR3: CASSQDWTGGAPIYGYTF. CDR3 nucleotide sequence: TGCGCCAGCAGCCAAGATTGGACAGGGGGCGCCCCAATCTATGGCTACACCTTC.

The chain couples TRBV15 to TRBJ2-1; D uncertain. The CDR3 extends over 12 amino acids. The germline V and J ends were trimmed by 0 bases and 7 bases, with 4 bases remaining between them. Germline V gene sequence: CDR1 LNHNV, CDR2 YYDKDF (reference sequence). In DNA, the CDR3 is TGTGCCACCAGCAGAGAGGGGAATGAGCAGTTCTTC. The encoded protein is CATSREGNEQFF.

The chain links TRBV5-4 to TRBJ2-5; 11 positions match TRBD2. This CDR3 region has 17 residues. The V gene's germline CDR1 is SGHNT and CDR2 YYREEE (reference sequence). Unmatched junction bases numbered 6, after V lost 0 bases and J lost 2 bases. The CDR3 DNA reads as TGTGCCAGCAGCTTGGGGCTAGCGGGGGGAAGACAAGAGACCCAGTACTTC. This sequence encodes CASSLGLAGGRQETQYF.